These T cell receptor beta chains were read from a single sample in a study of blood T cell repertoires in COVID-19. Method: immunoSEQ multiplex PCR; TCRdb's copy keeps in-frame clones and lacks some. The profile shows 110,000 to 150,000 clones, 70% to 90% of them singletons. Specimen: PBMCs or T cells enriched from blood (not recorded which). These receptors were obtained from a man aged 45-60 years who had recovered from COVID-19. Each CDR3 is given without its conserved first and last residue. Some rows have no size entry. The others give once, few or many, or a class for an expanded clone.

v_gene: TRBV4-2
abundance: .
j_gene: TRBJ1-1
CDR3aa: ASSQGQGLTEAF

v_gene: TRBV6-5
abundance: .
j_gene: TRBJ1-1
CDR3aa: ASSYKGIGTEAF

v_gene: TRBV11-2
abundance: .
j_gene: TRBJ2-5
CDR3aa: ASGGGKETQY

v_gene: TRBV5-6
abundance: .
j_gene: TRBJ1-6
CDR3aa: ASSLIHSPSPLH

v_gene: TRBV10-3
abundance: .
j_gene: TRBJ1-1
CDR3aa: AIRQNTEAF

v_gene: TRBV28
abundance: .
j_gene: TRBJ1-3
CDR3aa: ASSSRRGYSGNTIY

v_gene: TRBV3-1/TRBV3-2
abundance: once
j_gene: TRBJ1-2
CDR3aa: ASSQDTRVTGYT

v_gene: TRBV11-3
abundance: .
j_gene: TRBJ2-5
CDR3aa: ASSSAGTSGEETQY

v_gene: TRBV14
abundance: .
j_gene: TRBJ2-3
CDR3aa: ASSQQGIRSTDTQY

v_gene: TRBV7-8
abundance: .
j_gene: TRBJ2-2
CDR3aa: ASSPRLGPRAGELF

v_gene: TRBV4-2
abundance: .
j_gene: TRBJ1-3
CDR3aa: ASRRTGNTIY

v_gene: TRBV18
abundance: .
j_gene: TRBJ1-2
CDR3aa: ASTTSREEYGYT

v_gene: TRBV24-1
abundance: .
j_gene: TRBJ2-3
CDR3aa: ATSDLRSGTSDTDTQY

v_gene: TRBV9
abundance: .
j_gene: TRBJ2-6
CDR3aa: ASSSRRVSSSGANVLT

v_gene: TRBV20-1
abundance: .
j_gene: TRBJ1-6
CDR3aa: SASSSSPLH

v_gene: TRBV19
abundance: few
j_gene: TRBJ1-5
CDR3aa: ASSQTGRVSNQPQH

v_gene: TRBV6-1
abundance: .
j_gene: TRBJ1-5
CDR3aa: ASSGWVRGSDSNQPQH

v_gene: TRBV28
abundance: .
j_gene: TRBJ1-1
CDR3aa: ASSFLGKDTEAF

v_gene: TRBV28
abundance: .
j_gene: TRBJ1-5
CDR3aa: ASSFRLRPQH

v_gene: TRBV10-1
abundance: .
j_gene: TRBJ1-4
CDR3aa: ATQINEKLF

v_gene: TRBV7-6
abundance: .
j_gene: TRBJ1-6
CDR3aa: ASSLRDREVSYNSPLH

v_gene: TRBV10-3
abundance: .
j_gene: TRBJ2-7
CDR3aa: AISESASGSYEQY

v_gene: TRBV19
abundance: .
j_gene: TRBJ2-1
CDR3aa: ATQRGAGGGEQF

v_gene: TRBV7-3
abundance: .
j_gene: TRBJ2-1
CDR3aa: ASSLFRPGLQGNEQF

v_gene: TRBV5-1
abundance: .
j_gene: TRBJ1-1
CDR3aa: ASSRSGTSNTEAF

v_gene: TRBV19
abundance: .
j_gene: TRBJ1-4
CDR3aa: ASRAGTIQNEKLF

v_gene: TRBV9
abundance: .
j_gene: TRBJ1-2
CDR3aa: ASSVADGNYGYT

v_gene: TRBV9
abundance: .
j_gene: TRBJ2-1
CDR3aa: ASSGRKSGGLNEQF

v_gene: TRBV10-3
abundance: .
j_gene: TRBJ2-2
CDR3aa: AISVITPEDTGELF

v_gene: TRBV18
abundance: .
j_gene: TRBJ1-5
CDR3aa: ASSPATGRSQPQH

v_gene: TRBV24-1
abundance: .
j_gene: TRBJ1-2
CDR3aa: ATSDLESGYT

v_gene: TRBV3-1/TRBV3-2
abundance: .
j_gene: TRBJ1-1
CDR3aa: ASSQGTGIEAF

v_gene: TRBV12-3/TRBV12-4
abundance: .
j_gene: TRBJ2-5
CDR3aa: ASSLQQVKY

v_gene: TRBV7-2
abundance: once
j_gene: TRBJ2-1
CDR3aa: ASSLLPSLAGGNYNEQF

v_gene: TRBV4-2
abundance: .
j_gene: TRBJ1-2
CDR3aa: ASSQDLGQGYGYT

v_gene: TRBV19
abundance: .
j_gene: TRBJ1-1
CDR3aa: ASSKLDRGRGDTEAF

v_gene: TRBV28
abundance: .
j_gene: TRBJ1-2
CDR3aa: ASRPRRVNYGYT

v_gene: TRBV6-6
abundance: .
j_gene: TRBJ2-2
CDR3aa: ASSYGEGPSGELF

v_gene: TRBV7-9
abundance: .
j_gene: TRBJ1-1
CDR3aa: ASSRTNTEAF

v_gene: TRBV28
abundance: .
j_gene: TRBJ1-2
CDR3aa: ASSGQGYGYT

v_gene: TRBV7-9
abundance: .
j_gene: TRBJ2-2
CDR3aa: ASSLTGLDTGELF

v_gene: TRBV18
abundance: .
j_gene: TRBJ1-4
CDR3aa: ASSPGQLNEKLF

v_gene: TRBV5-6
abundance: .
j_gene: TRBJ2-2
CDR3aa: ASSQTRTSGSRYTGELF

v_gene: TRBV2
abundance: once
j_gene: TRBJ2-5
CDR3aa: ASASDREETQY

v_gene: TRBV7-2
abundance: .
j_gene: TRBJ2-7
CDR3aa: ASSLASGSSYEQY

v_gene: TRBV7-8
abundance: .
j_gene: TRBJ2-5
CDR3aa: ASSLVFAVAKTQY

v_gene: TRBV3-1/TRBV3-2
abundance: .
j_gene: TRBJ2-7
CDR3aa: ASSQGLAYYEQY

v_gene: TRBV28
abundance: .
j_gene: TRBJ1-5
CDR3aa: ASSLVSGTGRKSNQPQH

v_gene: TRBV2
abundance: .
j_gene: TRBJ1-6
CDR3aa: ASRLSGQNSPLH

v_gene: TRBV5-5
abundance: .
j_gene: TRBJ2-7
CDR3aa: ASSLLTSGYEQY